The 21 T cell receptor beta chains presented below share a single source sample, sequenced in a study of CD8 T cells in ankylosing spondylitis. In TCRdb, the 5' RACE reads were re-called with MiXCR into one record per CDR3 protein. The table records roughly 240,000 distinct CDR3 sequences, 32% of them present only once. Sequenced sample: blood, either unsorted or a sorted T cell fraction (not recorded which). These receptors were taken from a male donor with ankylosing spondylitis or in good health (not recorded which).

This chain joins TRBV12-3 or TRBV12-4 and TRBJ1-4; D remains ambiguous. V dropped 3 bases and J dropped 7 bases, with 12 bases sitting between them. The CDR3 is 14 amino acids. CDR3 residues: CASSFTRTLEKLFF. In nucleotides, the CDR3 is TGTGCCAGCAGTTTTACCCGGACCCTTGAAAAACTGTTTTTT.

The table lists this clonotype with a few counts. The chain is built from TRBV21-1 and TRBJ1-6; TRBD1, as called in the table, went unchecked against the DNA. TRBV21-1 represents a pseudogene. The CDR3 has 15 amino acids. The CDR3 sequence: CASSKGGQGWSPLHF. The DNA of the CDR3 is TGTGCCAGCAGCAAAGGGGGACAGGGGTGGTCACCCCTCCACTTT.

The table lists this clonotype with a count of one. This sequence joins TRBV5-5 and TRBJ1-2; D unclear. The germline CDR1 and CDR2 sequences are SGHKS and YYEKEE (reference sequence). V lost 2 bases to trimming and J lost 4 bases, with 9 bases between them. The CDR3 totals 13 residues. This CDR3 reads CASSLRTLYGYTF. The CDR3 DNA reads TGTGCCAGCAGCTTACGGACCCTCTATGGCTACACCTTC.

The CDR3 is CASSPKGGPYNEQFF. The CDR3 coding sequence is TGTGCCAGCAGTCCCAAGGGGGGGCCCTACAATGAGCAGTTCTTC. The rearrangement uses TRBV6-1 and TRBJ2-1, with TRBD2 as a possible D gene (7 bases). Between the trimmed V and J ends, which lost 5 bases and 2 bases, there was a span of 13 bases. Germline lookup yields CDR1 MNHNS and CDR2 SASEGT. The CDR3 sequence is 15 residues long.

The rearrangement uses TRBV5-1 and TRBJ2-3, with D perhaps TRBD2 (7 bases). The CDR3 runs 17 residues. V was cut by 4 bases and J by 0 bases, with 18 bases left in between. Germline CDR1 is SGHRS and CDR2 is YFSETQ. This chain's CDR3 is CASSPRGGGPSTDTQYF. As DNA, the CDR3 is TGCGCCAGCAGCCCCCGTGGGGGGGGGCCTAGCACAGATACGCAGTATTTT.

The genes are TRBV7-9 and TRBJ2-7; the match to TRBD2 covers 7 bases. This CDR3 region has 13 residues. Trimming took 5 bases from V and 11 from J; bases not matched to a gene: 12. Germline loops: CDR1 SEHNR, CDR2 FQNEAQ (reference sequence). This chain's CDR3 is CASSPGFGGIEYF. CDR3 coding DNA: TGTGCCAGCAGCCCGGGGTTCGGGGGGATCGAGTACTTC.

This clonotype was observed a handful of times. The genes are TRBV7-9 and TRBJ1-5, with 9 nucleotides matching TRBD1. CDR3 length equals 15 residues. Germline-derived CDR1 and CDR2 are SEHNR and FQNEAQ (reference sequence). The trim removed 5 bases at V and 2 bases at J, leaving 4 bases unmatched. The CDR3 coding sequence is TGTGCCAGCAGCCGGGACAGGGTAGGCAATCAGCCCCAGCATTTT. Its protein product is CASSRDRVGNQPQHF. The whole variable domain, remainder taken from reference TRBV7-9 and TRBJ1-5, is DTGVSQNPRHKITKRGQNVTFRCDPISEHNRLYWYRQTLGQGPEFLTYFQNEAQLEKSRLLSDRFSAERPKGSFSTLEIQRTEQGDSAMYLCASSRDRVGNQPQHFGDGTRLSIL.

This clonotype was observed a few times. This chain connects TRBV20-1 to TRBJ2-1, with TRBD1 matching 7 bases. Unmatched junction bases numbered 14, after V lost 1 base and J lost 5 bases. Germline V gene data show CDR1 as DFQATT and CDR2 as SNEGSKA (reference sequence). The CDR3 is 17 residues long. The CDR3 loop reads CSARAPRGQGSDNEQFF. The CDR3 coding sequence is TGCAGTGCTAGAGCCCCGAGGGGGCAGGGGTCCGACAATGAGCAGTTCTTC.

This clonotype was seen only a few times. V is TRBV20-1 and J is TRBJ2-7, with D possibly being TRBD2 (6 bases). Germline V CDR1 and CDR2: DFQATT, SNEGSKA (reference sequence). V was shortened by 0 bases and J by 6 bases, with 15 bases between the two germline ends. This CDR3 has 14 amino acids. The CDR3 DNA sequence: TGCAGTGCTAGAGACACCGCCTTGGGGGGCGAGCAGTACTTC. Its translation is CSARDTALGGEQYF.

The chain is built from TRBV7-3 and TRBJ2-7; no firm D call. V was clipped by 0 bases and J by 6 bases, with 9 bases between them. This CDR3 is 13 amino acids long. Germline loops: CDR1 SGHTA, CDR2 FQGTGA. The CDR3 DNA reads TGTGCCAGCAGCTTAACGTTTTGGACCGAGCAGTACTTC. Its protein is CASSLTFWTEQYF.

This clonotype was detected only a few times. The rearrangement uses TRBV20-1 and TRBJ2-3; tentative D call: TRBD1 (6 bases). The CDR3 is 14 residues long. V was cut by 7 bases and J by 2 bases, with 16 bases left in between. The germline V gene encodes CDR1 DFQATT and CDR2 SNEGSKA (reference sequence). CDR3 sequence (DNA): TGCAGTGAAAAGGGACAAATCCCCACAGATACGCAGTATTTT. Its protein product is CSEKGQIPTDTQYF.

This chain links TRBV20-1 with TRBJ1-4; tentatively, D is TRBD1 (5 bases). V was trimmed by 0 bases and J by 7 bases, leaving 12 bases between them. Per germline, CDR1 DFQATT and CDR2 SNEGSKA (reference sequence). This CDR3 has 14 amino acids. CDR3 loop: CSARERGVSEKLFF. For the CDR3, the DNA is TGCAGTGCTAGAGAGCGGGGGGTCAGTGAAAAACTGTTTTTT.

This chain links TRBV7-3 with TRBJ2-7; no definite D call. The V gene lost 1 base and the J gene lost 0 bases, with 7 bases spanning the gap. CDR1 is SGHTA, CDR2 FQGTGA, per germline. The CDR3 consists of 14 residues. The CDR3 reads CASSLKVGSYEQYF. DNA of the CDR3: TGTGCCAGCAGCTTAAAAGTGGGCTCCTACGAGCAGTACTTC.

The V gene is TRBV6-1, the J gene TRBJ2-1, with a weak D call TRBD1 (6 bases). Trimming shortened V by 6 bases and J by 9 bases, and 15 bases separated the two germline ends. Germline CDR1 reads MNHNS; CDR2 reads SASEGT. This CDR3 contains 13 residues. CDR3 in DNA: TGTGCCAGCAGAGACAGGTTTGCTGGTGAGCAGTTCTTC. This encodes CASRDRFAGEQFF.

The genes are TRBV15 and TRBJ2-3; 14 nucleotides match TRBD2. CDR3 size: 17 residues. Germline CDR1 is LNHNV and CDR2 is YYDKDF (reference sequence). Trimming took 5 bases from V and 2 from J; bases not matched to a gene: 6. CDR3 residues: CATSPGLAGVNTDTQYF. Here the CDR3 DNA reads TGTGCCACCAGCCCGGGACTAGCGGGGGTGAACACAGATACGCAGTATTTT. Looking up the rest from reference TRBV15 and TRBJ2-3 gives the full variable domain: DAMVIQNPRYQVTQFGKPVTLSCSQTLNHNVMYWYQQKSSQAPKLLFHYYDKDFNNEADTPDNFQSRRPNTSFCFLDIRSPGLGDTAMYLCATSPGLAGVNTDTQYFGPGTRLTVL.

The chain combines TRBV11-2 with TRBJ1-4; 7 nucleotides line up with TRBD1. The V gene end was trimmed by 2 bases and the J gene end by 3 bases; junction bases not matched to a gene: 9. Germline V gene sequence: CDR1 SGHAT, CDR2 FQNNGV. This CDR3 contains 17 residues. Here the CDR3 DNA reads TGTGCCAGCAGCTTACACTATGGGCAGGGGGCTAATGAAAAACTGTTTTTT. Protein product: CASSLHYGQGANEKLFF.

This chain joins TRBV12-3 or TRBV12-4 and TRBJ2-5; 11 bases are a match to TRBD2. There are 18 residues in the CDR3. V lost 2 bases, J lost 1 base, and 9 bases stayed unmatched. The CDR3 spells CASSLLASGGRFQETQYF. The CDR3 DNA is TGTGCCAGCAGTTTATTGGCTAGCGGGGGGCGTTTCCAAGAGACCCAGTACTTC.

The CDR3, as DNA: TGTGCCAGCAGTTACGACAGGGGCCCCTACGAGCAGTACTTC. Translation: CASSYDRGPYEQYF. The chain has TRBV12-3 or TRBV12-4 and TRBJ2-7; TRBD1 agrees at 8 bases. V shed 4 bases and J 2 bases; nucleotides not matched to a gene: 4. The CDR3 is 14 residues long.

The CDR3 coding sequence is TGTGCCAGCTCACCGCCGACACGGGCTGAAGCTTTCTTT. It translates to CASSPPTRAEAFF. V usage is TRBV18 and J usage is TRBJ1-1; unclear D gene. This CDR3 is 13 amino acids long. In germline, CDR1 is KGHSH, CDR2 LQKENI. The V and J ends lost 3 bases and 6 bases respectively, with 11 bases between them.

In its sample, this clonotype was seen a few times. CDR3 residues: CAISEEGRGEQYF. The DNA of the CDR3 is TGTGCCATCAGTGAAGAGGGCCGGGGCGAGCAGTACTTC. The chain is built from TRBV10-3 and TRBJ2-7; possibly TRBD2 for D (5 bases). V shed 3 bases and J shed 6 bases, with 12 bases lying between them. Germline CDR1 and CDR2: ENHRY and SYGVKD. This CDR3 spans 13 amino acids.

This clonotype came up a few times. The chain recombines TRBV20-1 with TRBJ2-4; D gene uncertain. The CDR3 loop spans 14 amino acids. Germline V gene lookup returns CDR1 DFQATT and CDR2 SNEGSKA (reference sequence). The V and J ends lost 0 bases and 0 bases respectively, with 6 bases between them. Written as DNA, the CDR3 is TGCAGTGCTAGAGACGTCCTAGCCAAAAACATTCAGTACTTC. It specifies CSARDVLAKNIQYF.